Listed here are 8 T cell receptor beta chains from one sample, sequenced in a study of T-cell memory formation after mild COVID-19. MiXCR, run by TCRdb on the 5' RACE reads, gives a single entry per CDR3 protein. The sample yields 350,000 to 450,000 distinct CDR3 sequences, 20% to 25% seen once. Sequencing was carried out using PBMCs or a T cell subset sorted from them (not recorded which). The source of these receptors is an adult woman who had mild COVID-19 (a few samples of this study predate the infection). Cell type and time point are not known.

In this sample, this clonotype turned up a few times. The genes are TRBV29-1 and TRBJ1-2; no clear D gene. V lost 3 bases to trimming and J lost 0 bases, with 8 bases between them. Looked up from germline, CDR1 is SQVTM and CDR2 is ANQGSEA. The CDR3 length is 13 residues. DNA for the CDR3: TGCAGCGTTGACGACGCAGCTAACTATGGCTACACCTTC. It encodes CSVDDAANYGYTF.

This clonotype was seen once. The gene calls are TRBV7-9 and TRBJ2-5; D could derive from TRBD1 or TRBD2 (6 bases each). The CDR3 has 14 amino acids. Germline V gives CDR1 SEHNR, CDR2 FQNEAQ (reference sequence). V gave up 4 bases and J gave up 2 bases, with 11 bases separating them. CDR3: CASSYAGQQETQYF. CDR3 nucleotides: TGTGCCAGCAGCTATGCGGGACAACAAGAGACCCAGTACTTC.

The table lists this clonotype with a few counts. This chain connects TRBV9 to TRBJ2-2, with 9 bases identical to TRBD1. V shed 3 bases and J 0 bases; nucleotides not matched to a gene: 3. The CDR3 extends over 16 amino acids. Germline V gene sequence: CDR1 SGDLS, CDR2 YYNGEE. CDR3 coding DNA: TGTGCCAGCAGCGCCCGACAGGGGGCGAACACCGGGGAGCTGTTTTTT. It translates to CASSARQGANTGELFF.

V usage is TRBV29-1 and J usage is TRBJ2-1, with 11 bases lining up with TRBD2. Per the germline V gene, CDR1 is SQVTM and CDR2 is ANQGSEA. Losses at the gene ends were 4 bases for V and 6 bases for J; bases not matched to a gene: 5. This CDR3 spans 14 amino acids. The CDR3 DNA is TGCAGCGTTGTAGCTAGCGGGAGGCGCAATGAGCAGTTCTTC. Protein sequence: CSVVASGRRNEQFF.

CDR3 sequence: CASSPGTSTSGQPQHF. DNA for the CDR3: TGTGCCAGCTCACCAGGGACCAGCACGAGTGGTCAGCCCCAGCATTTT. The V and J genes are TRBV18 and TRBJ1-5; possible D gene TRBD1, 5 bases. CDR3 length: 16 residues. V dropped 2 bases and J dropped 6 bases, with 17 bases sitting between them. Germline lookup yields CDR1 KGHSH and CDR2 LQKENI.

This clonotype has more than one count but fewer than ten. The chain joins TRBV20-1 to TRBJ1-2, with D perhaps matching TRBD1 (5 bases). Trimming pared 1 base from V and 4 bases from J, leaving 16 bases between. Germline CDR1 and CDR2: DFQATT and SNEGSKA (reference sequence). The CDR3 loop spans 15 amino acids. CDR3 loop: CSARVAGGTIYGYTF. The CDR3 DNA follows: TGCAGTGCTAGAGTTGCGGGAGGGACCATCTATGGCTACACCTTC.

V and J are TRBV5-1 and TRBJ1-1, with D perhaps matching TRBD1 (5 bases). Looked up from germline, CDR1 is SGHRS and CDR2 is YFSETQ. The CDR3 has 14 amino acids. V was pared by 2 bases and J by 2 bases, with 10 bases between. The CDR3 DNA follows: TGCGCCAGCAGCTTCGACAGACCTAACACTGAAGCTTTCTTT. Its protein is CASSFDRPNTEAFF.

This clonotype turned up a few times. V gene TRBV5-1 combines with J gene TRBJ1-1; D remains ambiguous. The CDR3 runs to 14 residues. V lost 3 bases to trimming and J lost 4 bases, with 13 bases between them. The V gene's germline CDR1 is SGHRS and CDR2 YFSETQ. The CDR3 DNA sequence: TGCGCCAGCAGCTCGTCTGTCCCGAGCACTGAAGCTTTCTTT. This encodes CASSSSVPSTEAFF.